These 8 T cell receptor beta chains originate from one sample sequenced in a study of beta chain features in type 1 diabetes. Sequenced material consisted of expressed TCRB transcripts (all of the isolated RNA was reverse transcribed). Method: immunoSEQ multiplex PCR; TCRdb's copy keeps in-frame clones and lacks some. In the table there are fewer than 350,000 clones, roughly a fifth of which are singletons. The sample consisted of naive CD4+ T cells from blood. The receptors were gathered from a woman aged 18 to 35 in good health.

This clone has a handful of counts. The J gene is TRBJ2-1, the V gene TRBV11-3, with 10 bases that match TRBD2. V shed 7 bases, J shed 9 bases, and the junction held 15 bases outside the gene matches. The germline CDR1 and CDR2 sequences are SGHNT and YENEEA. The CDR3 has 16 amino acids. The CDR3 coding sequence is TGTGCCAGCACCTCCCCGGGGAGCGGGGGGGGAGGTGAGCAGTTCTTC. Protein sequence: CASTSPGSGGGGEQFF.

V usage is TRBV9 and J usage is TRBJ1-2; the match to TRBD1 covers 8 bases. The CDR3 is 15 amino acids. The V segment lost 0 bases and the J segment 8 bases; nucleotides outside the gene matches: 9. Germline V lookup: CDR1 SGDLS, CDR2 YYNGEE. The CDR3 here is CASSVVPLTGEGYTF. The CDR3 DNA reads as TGTGCCAGCAGCGTAGTCCCCCTGACAGGGGAAGGCTACACCTTC.

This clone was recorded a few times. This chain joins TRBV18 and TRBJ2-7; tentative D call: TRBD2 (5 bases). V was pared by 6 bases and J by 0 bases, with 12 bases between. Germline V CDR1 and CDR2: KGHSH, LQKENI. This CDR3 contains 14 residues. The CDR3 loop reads CASSKDSSSYEQYF. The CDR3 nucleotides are TGTGCCAGCTCCAAGGACTCGAGCTCCTACGAGCAGTACTTC.

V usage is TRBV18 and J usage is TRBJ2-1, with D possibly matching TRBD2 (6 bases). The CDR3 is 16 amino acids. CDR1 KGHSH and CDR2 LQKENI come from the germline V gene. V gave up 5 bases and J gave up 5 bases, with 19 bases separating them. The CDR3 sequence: CASSTWTGGAHNEQFF. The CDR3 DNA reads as TGTGCCAGCTCAACTTGGACCGGGGGAGCTCACAATGAGCAGTTCTTC.

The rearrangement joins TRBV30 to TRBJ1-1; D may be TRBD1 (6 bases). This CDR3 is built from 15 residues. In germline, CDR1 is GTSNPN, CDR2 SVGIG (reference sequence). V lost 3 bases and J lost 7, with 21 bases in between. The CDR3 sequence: CAWSKQGSLNGEAFF. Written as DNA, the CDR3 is TGTGCCTGGAGCAAGCAGGGGAGTCTCAATGGTGAAGCTTTCTTT.

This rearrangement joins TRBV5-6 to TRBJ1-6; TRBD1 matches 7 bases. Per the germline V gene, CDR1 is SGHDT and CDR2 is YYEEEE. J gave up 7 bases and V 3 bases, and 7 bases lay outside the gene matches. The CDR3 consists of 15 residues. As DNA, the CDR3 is TGTGCCAGCAGCTCCCCCCGGGACAGCAATTCACCCCTCCACTTT. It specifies CASSSPRDSNSPLHF.

The CDR3 bases are TGTGCCAGCAGCTTAGGGGATCGGGACACCTATGGCTACACCTTC. It is translated as CASSLGDRDTYGYTF. The chain uses TRBV7-6 and TRBJ1-2; a possible D gene is TRBD1 (6 bases). Germline V lookup: CDR1 SGHVS, CDR2 FNYEAQ. V lost 1 base and J lost 4, with 13 bases in between. The CDR3 runs to 15 residues.

The CDR3 loop is CASSFIPGGKNIQYF. DNA of the CDR3: TGTGCCAGCAGTTTCATCCCGGGGGGCAAAAACATTCAGTACTTC. The chain is built from TRBV7-2 and TRBJ2-4; 7 bases align to TRBD2. Trimming removed 6 bases from V and 3 bases from J; junction bases left unmatched: 8. Germline V lookup: CDR1 SGHTA, CDR2 FQGNSA. CDR3 length: 15 amino acids.